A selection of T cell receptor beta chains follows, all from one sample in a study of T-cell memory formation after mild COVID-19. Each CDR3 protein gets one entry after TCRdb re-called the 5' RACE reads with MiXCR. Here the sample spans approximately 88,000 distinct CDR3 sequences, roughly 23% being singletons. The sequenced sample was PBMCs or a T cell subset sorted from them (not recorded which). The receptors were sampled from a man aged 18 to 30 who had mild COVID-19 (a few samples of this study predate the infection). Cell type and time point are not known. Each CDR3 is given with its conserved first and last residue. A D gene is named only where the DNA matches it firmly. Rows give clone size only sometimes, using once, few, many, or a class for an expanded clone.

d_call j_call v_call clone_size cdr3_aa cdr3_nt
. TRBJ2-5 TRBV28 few CASSFEGWETQYF TGTGCCAGCAGTTTTGAGGGTTGGGAGACCCAGTACTTC
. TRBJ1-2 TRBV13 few CASSLAGHGDYGYTF TGTGCCAGCAGCTTAGCCGGACATGGTGACTATGGCTACACCTTC
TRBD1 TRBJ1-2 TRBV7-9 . CASSPWDRGDYGYTF TGTGCCAGCAGCCCCTGGGACAGGGGAGACTATGGCTACACCTTC
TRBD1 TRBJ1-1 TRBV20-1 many CSANRGDTEAFF TGCAGTGCTAACAGGGGCGACACTGAAGCTTTCTTT
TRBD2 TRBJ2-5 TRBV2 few CASWSGYGDYKETQYF TGTGCCAGCTGGTCCGGGTACGGGGACTACAAAGAGACCCAGTACTTC
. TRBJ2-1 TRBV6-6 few CASSEWGDEQFF TGTGCCAGCAGTGAATGGGGCGATGAGCAGTTCTTC
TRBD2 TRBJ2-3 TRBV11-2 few CASSWEGDTQYF TGTGCCAGCAGCTGGGAGGGGGATACGCAGTATTTT
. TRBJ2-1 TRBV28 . CASSPRTDYNEQFF TGTGCCAGCAGTCCCCGGACAGACTACAATGAGCAGTTCTTC
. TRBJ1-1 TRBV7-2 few CASSLKGQYSGTEAFF TGTGCCAGCAGCTTAAAAGGGCAGTACTCGGGCACTGAAGCTTTCTTT
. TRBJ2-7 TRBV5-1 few CASSAPGASYEQYF TGCGCCAGCAGCGCGCCAGGGGCTTCCTACGAGCAGTACTTC
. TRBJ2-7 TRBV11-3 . CASSPKGTGTKNDEQYF TGTGCCAGCAGCCCTAAGGGGACCGGGACAAAAAATGACGAGCAGTACTTC
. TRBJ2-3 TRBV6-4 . CASSPEAADTQYF TGTGCCAGCAGTCCCGAGGCCGCAGATACGCAGTATTTT
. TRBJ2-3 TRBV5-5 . CASSLHAGPDTQYF TGTGCCAGCAGCTTGCATGCAGGACCCGATACGCAGTATTTT
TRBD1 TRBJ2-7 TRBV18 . CASSGDRAYEQYF TGTGCCAGCTCCGGCGACAGGGCCTACGAGCAGTACTTC
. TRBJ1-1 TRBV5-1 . CASSLSGWNTEAFF TGCGCCAGCAGCTTGTCGGGGTGGAACACTGAAGCTTTCTTT
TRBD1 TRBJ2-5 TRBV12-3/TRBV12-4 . CASRTGGETQYF TGTGCCAGCAGGACAGGGGGGGAGACCCAGTACTTC
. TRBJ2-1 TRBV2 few CASRRQEAYNEQFF TGTGCCAGCAGGCGACAGGAAGCATACAATGAGCAGTTCTTC
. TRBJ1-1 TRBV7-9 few CASSLEEVGTEAFF TGTGCCAGCAGCTTAGAGGAAGTCGGCACTGAAGCTTTCTTT
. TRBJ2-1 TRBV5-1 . CASSFGDNEQFF TGCGCCAGCAGCTTCGGTGACAATGAGCAGTTCTTC
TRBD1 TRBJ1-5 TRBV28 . CASSPDRVGHQPQHF TGTGCCAGCAGTCCGGACAGGGTGGGTCATCAGCCCCAGCATTTT
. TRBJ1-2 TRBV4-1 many CASSRTSEGDYGYTF TGCGCCAGCAGCCGCACATCGGAAGGAGACTATGGCTACACCTTC
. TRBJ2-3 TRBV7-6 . CASSSPQGPGNTQYF TGTGCCAGCAGTTCACCCCAGGGGCCGGGTAATACGCAGTATTTT
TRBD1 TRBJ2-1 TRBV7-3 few CASSLTETGTGVYNEQFF TGTGCCAGCAGCTTAACGGAGACCGGGACAGGGGTCTACAATGAGCAGTTCTTC
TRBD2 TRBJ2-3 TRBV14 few CASSPPEGGGASDTQYF TGTGCCAGCAGCCCACCCGAGGGCGGGGGGGCATCAGATACGCAGTATTTT
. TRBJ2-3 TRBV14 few CASSQGPAGNTQYF TGTGCCAGCAGCCAGGGGCCGGCGGGGAATACGCAGTATTTT
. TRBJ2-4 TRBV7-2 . CASRSPSGENIQYF TGTGCCAGCAGAAGCCCTTCCGGGGAAAACATTCAGTACTTC
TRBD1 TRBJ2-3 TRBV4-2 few CASSQIGVYSTGSTDTQYF TGTGCCAGCAGCCAGATAGGGGTATACTCGACAGGGTCCACAGATACGCAGTATTTT
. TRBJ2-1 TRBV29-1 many CSVPEGKEQFF TGCAGCGTCCCGGAGGGGAAGGAGCAGTTCTTC
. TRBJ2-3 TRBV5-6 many CASSSTLTDTQYF TGTGCCAGCAGCTCAACTCTCACAGATACGCAGTATTTT
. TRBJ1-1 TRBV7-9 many CASSSYRDEAFF TGTGCCAGCAGCTCTTACAGGGATGAAGCTTTCTTT
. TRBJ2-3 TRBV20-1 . CSAREGGLSDTQYF TGCAGTGCCCGGGAAGGGGGACTTTCAGATACGCAGTATTTT
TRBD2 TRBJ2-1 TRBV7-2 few CASSPGLAGGVPTYNEQFF TGTGCCAGCAGCCCAGGACTAGCGGGGGGAGTACCGACCTACAATGAGCAGTTCTTC
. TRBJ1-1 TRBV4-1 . CASSRTGILNTEAFF TGCGCCAGCAGCCGAACGGGGATCCTGAACACTGAAGCTTTCTTT
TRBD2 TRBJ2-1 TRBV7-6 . CASSLVTLAADNEQFF TGTGCCAGCAGCTTAGTCACGCTAGCGGCGGACAATGAGCAGTTCTTC
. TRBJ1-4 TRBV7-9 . CASEGSIEKLFF TGTGCCAGCGAAGGCAGCATCGAAAAACTGTTTTTT
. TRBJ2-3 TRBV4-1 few CASSQDGVGVTDTQYF TGCGCCAGCAGCCAAGATGGGGTGGGGGTCACAGATACGCAGTATTTT
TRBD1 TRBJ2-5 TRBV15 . CATSRDLTGSQETQYF TGTGCCACCAGCAGAGATCTGACAGGGTCCCAAGAGACCCAGTACTTC
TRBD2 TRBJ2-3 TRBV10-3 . CAISTSGASTDTQYF TGTGCCATCAGTACTAGCGGGGCTAGCACAGATACGCAGTATTTT
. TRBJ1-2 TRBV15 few CATTTIPPGTLQGYTF TGTGCCACCACTACCATCCCACCCGGGACCCTCCAAGGCTACACCTTC
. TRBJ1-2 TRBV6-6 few CASLGGRGYTF TGTGCCAGCCTGGGGGGACGCGGCTACACCTTC
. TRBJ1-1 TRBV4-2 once CASSERQFLNTEAFF TGTGCCAGCAGCGAGCGACAGTTTCTGAACACTGAAGCTTTCTTT
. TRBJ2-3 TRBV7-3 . CASSIGTLDSTDTQYF TGTGCCAGCAGTATCGGGACTCTGGATAGCACAGATACGCAGTATTTT
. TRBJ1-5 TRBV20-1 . CSAGIRGRMDGARPQHF TGCAGTGCAGGTATTCGGGGTAGGATGGATGGCGCGCGGCCCCAGCATTTT
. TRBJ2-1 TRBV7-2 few CASSLARGRHNEQFF TGTGCCAGCAGCTTAGCGAGGGGACGCCACAATGAGCAGTTCTTC
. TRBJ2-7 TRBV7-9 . CASSQAPSEQYF TGTGCCAGCAGCCAGGCCCCAAGCGAGCAGTACTTC
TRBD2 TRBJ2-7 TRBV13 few CASAAGGSYEQYF TGTGCCAGCGCCGCGGGGGGGTCCTACGAGCAGTACTTC
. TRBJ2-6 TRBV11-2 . CSSLARDGANVLTF TGTTCCAGCCTCGCTCGTGATGGGGCCAACGTCCTGACTTTC
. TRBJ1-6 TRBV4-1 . CASSQEDGGSSYNSPLHF TGCGCCAGCAGCCAAGAGGACGGGGGAAGCTCCTATAATTCACCCCTCCACTTT
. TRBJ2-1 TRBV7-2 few CASSLSPRGEQFF TGTGCCAGCAGCTTATCGCCGCGGGGTGAGCAGTTCTTC
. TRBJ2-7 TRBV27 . CASSVRVGGEQYF TGTGCCAGCAGCGTAAGGGTTGGGGGCGAGCAGTACTTC